This TCR beta chain was identified in a study of cytomegalovirus exposure and HLA in healthy donors. About the research overall: A later analysis reported the same platform for the roughly 120 validation repertoires and the roughly 630 first-cohort repertoires. Study-wide findings and caveats: Both high specificity and high sensitivity reportedly marked the classifier's diagnosis of cytomegalovirus status.

The donors were part of the validation cohort, which consisted of more than 90 subjects and was separate from the first cohort of about 720 subjects. Only in-frame clones appear in the TCRdb table, and some are missing; sequencing was by immunoSEQ multiplex PCR. The data contain some 250,000 clones, roughly 86% of them singletons. As concerns this clone: Its antigen is not known.

The germline V gene encodes CDR1 MDHEN and CDR2 SYDVKM. The CDR3 spans 15 residues. Trimming took 2 bases from V and 3 from J; bases not matched to a gene: 5. The material sequenced was PBMCs. V usage is TRBV28 and J usage is TRBJ2-7, with 9 bases that match TRBD2. This sequence was found in a woman in her twenties or thirties in good health and CMV-seropositive. Written as DNA, the CDR3 is TGTGCCAGCAGTTTACTAGCGGGACTTAACTACGAGCAGTACTTC. Its translation is CASSLLAGLNYEQYF.